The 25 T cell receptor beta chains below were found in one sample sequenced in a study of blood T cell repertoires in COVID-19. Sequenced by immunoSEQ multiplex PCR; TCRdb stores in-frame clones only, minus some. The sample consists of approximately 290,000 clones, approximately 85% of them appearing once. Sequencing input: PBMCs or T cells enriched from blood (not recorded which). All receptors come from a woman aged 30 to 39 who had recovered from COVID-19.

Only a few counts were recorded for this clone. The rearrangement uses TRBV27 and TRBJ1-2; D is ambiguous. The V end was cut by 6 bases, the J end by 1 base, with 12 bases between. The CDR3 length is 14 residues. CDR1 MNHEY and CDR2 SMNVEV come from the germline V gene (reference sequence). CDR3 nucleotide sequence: TGTGCCAGCAGGGAGATCGGGAGTAACTATGGCTACACCTTC. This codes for CASREIGSNYGYTF.

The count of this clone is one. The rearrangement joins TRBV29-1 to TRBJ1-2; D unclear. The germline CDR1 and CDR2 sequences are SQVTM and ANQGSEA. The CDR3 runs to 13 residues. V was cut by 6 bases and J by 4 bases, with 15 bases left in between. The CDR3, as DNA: TGCAGCGTACCGCCGGAGGGTTCCTATGGCTACACCTTC. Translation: CSVPPEGSYGYTF. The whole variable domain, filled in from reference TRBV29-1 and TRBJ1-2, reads SAVISQKPSRDICQRGTSLTIQCQVDSQVTMMFWYRQQPGQSLTLIATANQGSEATYESGFVIDKFPISRPNLTFSTLTVSNMSPEDSSIYLCSVPPEGSYGYTFGSGTRLTVV.

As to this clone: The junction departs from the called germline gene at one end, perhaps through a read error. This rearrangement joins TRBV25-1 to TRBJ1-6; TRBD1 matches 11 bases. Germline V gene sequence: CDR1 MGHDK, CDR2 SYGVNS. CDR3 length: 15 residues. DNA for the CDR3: TGTGCCACCAGTCGGACAGGGGGCCAGAATTCACCCCTCCACTTT. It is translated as CATSRTGGQNSPLHF.

The CDR3 DNA sequence: TGTGCCAGCAGCTTGGCGGGGACTCCCTCGGGAGCAGATACGCAGTATTTT. Its protein is CASSLAGTPSGADTQYF. The chain has TRBV5-6 and TRBJ2-3, with a tentative D call TRBD2 (6 bases). The CDR3 totals 17 residues. The V end lost 0 bases, the J end lost 4 bases, and 18 bases lay between the germline ends. The V gene's germline CDR1 is SGHDT and CDR2 YYEEEE.

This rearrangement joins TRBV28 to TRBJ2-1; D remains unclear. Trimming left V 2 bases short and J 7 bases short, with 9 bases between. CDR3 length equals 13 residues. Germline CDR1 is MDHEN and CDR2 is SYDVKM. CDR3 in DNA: TGTGCCAGCAGTTTAGGTCAAGAGAATGAGCAGTTCTTC. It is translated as CASSLGQENEQFF. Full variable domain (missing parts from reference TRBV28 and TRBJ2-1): DVKVTQSSRYLVKRTGEKVFLECVQDMDHENMFWYRQDPGLGLRLIYFSYDVKMKEKGDIPEGYSVSREKKERFSLILESASTNQTSMYLCASSLGQENEQFFGPGTRLTVL.

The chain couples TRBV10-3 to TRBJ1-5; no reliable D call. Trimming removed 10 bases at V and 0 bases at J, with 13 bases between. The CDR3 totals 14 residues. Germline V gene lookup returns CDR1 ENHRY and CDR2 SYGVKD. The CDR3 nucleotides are TGTGCCACTAACCAAATTGATAGCAATCAGCCCCAGCATTTT. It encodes CATNQIDSNQPQHF.

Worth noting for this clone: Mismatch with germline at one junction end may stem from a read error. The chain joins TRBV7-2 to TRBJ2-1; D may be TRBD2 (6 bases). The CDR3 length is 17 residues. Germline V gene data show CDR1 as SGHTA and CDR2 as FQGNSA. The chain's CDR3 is CASSLAFGRGNYNEQFF. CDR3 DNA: TGTGCCAGCAGCCTAGCATTCGGGCGGGGAAACTACAATGAGCAGTTCTTC.

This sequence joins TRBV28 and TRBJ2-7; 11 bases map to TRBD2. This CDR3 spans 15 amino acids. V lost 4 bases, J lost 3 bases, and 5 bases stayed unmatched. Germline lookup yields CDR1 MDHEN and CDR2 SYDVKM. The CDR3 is CASSSLAGGLYEQYF. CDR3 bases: TGTGCCAGCAGTTCCCTAGCGGGGGGACTCTACGAGCAGTACTTC.

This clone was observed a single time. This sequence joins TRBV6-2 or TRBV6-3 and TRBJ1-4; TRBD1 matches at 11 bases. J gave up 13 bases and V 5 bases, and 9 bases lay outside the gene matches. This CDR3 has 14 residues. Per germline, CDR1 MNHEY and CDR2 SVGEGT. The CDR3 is CASSQDRGLAILFF. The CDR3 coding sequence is TGTGCCAGCAGTCAGGACAGGGGGCTTGCGATACTGTTTTTT.

The CDR3 loop reads CASRFAGNTGELFF. The CDR3 nucleotides are TGTGCCAGCAGATTCGCAGGGAACACCGGGGAGCTGTTTTTT. This chain joins TRBV28 and TRBJ2-2; D not certain. The CDR3 covers 14 residues. CDR1 is MDHEN and CDR2 is SYDVKM in the germline V gene. Trimming removed 6 bases at V and 1 base at J, with 9 bases between. Based on the CDR3 plus reference TRBV28 and TRBJ2-2, the full variable domain is DVKVTQSSRYLVKRTGEKVFLECVQDMDHENMFWYRQDPGLGLRLIYFSYDVKMKEKGDIPEGYSVSREKKERFSLILESASTNQTSMYLCASRFAGNTGELFFGEGSRLTVL.

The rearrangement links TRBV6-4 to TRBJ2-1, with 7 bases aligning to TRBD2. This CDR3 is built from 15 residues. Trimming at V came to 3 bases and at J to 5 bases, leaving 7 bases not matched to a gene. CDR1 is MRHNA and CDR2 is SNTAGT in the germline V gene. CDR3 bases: TGTGCCAGCAGTGATGGGGGGGAGCCTCACAATGAGCAGTTCTTC. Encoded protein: CASSDGGEPHNEQFF.

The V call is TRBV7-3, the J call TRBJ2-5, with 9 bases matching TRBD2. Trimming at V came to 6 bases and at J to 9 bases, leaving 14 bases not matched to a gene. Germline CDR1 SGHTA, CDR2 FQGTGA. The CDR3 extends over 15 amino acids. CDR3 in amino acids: CASSPGTSLSGAQYF. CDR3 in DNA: TGTGCCAGCAGTCCAGGGACTAGCTTGAGCGGGGCCCAGTACTTC. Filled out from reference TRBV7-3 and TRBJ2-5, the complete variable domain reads GAGVSQTPSNKVTEKGKYVELRCDPISGHTALYWYRQSLGQGPEFLIYFQGTGAADDSGLPNDRFFAVRPEGSVSTLKIQRTERGDSAVYLCASSPGTSLSGAQYFGPGTRLLVL.

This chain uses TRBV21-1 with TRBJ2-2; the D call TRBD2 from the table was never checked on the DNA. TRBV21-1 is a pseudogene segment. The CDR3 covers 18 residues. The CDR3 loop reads CASSPRGLAEANTGELFF. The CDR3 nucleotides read TGTGCCAGCAGCCCCCGGGGACTAGCGGAAGCGAACACCGGGGAGCTGTTTTTT.

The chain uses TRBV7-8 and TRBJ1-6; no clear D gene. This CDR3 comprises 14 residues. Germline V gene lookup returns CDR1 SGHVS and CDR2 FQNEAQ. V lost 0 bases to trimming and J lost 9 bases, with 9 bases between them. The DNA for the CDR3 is TGTGCCAGCAGCTTAGCGCTGGCAGGTTCACCCCTCCACTTT. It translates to CASSLALAGSPLHF.

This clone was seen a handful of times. The CDR3 DNA is TGCGCCAGCGGCGCCGGACAGCAATACACCGGGGAGCTGTTTTTT. It translates to CASGAGQQYTGELFF. The chain has TRBV5-1 and TRBJ2-2; the D gene is possibly TRBD1 (6 bases). The V gene's germline CDR1 is SGHRS and CDR2 YFSETQ. The length of the CDR3 is 15 residues. V lost 7 bases, J lost 3 bases, and 16 bases lay in between.

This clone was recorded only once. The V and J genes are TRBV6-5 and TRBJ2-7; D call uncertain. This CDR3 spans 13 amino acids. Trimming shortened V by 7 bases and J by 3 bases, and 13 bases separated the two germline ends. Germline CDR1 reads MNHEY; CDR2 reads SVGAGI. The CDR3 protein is CASTSPRNYEQYF. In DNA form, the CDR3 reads TGTGCCAGCACTTCCCCTAGGAACTACGAGCAGTACTTC.

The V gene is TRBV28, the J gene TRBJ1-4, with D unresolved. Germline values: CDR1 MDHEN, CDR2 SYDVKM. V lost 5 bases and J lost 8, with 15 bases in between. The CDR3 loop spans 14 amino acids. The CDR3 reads CASSPRVTHEKLFF. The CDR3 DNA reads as TGTGCCAGCAGTCCACGGGTTACACACGAAAAACTGTTTTTT.

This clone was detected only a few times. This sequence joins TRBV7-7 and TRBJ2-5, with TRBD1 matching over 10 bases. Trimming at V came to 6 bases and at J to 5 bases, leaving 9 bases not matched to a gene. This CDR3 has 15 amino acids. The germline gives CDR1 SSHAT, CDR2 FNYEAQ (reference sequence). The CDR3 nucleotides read TGTGCCAGCAGTCGGGACAGGGGCTCTTGGGAGACCCAGTACTTC. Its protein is CASSRDRGSWETQYF.

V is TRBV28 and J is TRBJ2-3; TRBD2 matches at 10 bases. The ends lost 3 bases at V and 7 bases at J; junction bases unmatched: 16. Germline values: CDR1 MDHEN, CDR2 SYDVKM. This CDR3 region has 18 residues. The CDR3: CASSFLPGGAGGANTQYF. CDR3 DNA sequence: TGTGCCAGCAGTTTTCTCCCCGGGGGAGCGGGAGGGGCCAATACGCAGTATTTT.

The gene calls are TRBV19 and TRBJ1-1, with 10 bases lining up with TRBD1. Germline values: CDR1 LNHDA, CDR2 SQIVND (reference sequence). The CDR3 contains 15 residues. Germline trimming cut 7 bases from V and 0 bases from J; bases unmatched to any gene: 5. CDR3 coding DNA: TGTGCCAGTACCTGGGACAGGGGTTTGAACACTGAAGCTTTCTTT. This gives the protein CASTWDRGLNTEAFF.

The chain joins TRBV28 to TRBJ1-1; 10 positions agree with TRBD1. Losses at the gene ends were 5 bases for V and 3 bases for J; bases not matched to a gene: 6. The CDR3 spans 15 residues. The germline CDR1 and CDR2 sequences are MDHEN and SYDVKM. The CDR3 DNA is TGTGCCAGCAGTCCCCCCGGGACAGGGGACACTGAAGCTTTCTTT. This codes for CASSPPGTGDTEAFF. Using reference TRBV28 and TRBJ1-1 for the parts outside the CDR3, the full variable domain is DVKVTQSSRYLVKRTGEKVFLECVQDMDHENMFWYRQDPGLGLRLIYFSYDVKMKEKGDIPEGYSVSREKKERFSLILESASTNQTSMYLCASSPPGTGDTEAFFGQGTRLTVV.

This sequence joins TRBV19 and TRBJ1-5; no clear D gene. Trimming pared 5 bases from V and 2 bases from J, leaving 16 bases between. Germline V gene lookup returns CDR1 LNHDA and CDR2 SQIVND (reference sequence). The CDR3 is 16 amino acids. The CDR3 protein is CASSPDGAERNQPQHF. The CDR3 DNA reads TGTGCCAGTAGTCCCGACGGAGCTGAGCGCAATCAGCCCCAGCATTTT.

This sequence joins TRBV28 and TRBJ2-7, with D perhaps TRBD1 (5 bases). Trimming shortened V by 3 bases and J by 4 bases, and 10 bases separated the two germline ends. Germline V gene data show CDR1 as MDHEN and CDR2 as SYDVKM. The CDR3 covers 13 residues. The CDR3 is CASSFQDSYEQYF. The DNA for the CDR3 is TGTGCCAGCAGTTTCCAAGACAGTTACGAGCAGTACTTC.

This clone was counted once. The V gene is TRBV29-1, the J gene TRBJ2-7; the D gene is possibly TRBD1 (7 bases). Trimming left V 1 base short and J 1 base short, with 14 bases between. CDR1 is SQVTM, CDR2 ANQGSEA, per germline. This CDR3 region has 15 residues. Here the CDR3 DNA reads TGCAGCGTTGAAGGGAGGGCAGGGGGGTCCTACGAGCAGTACTTC. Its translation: CSVEGRAGGSYEQYF.

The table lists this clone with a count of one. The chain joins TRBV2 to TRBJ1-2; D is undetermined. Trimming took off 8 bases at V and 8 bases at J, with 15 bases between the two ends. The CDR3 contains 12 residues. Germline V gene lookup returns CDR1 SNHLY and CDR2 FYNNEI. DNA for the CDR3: TGTGCCAGCGTACCTCTCGGGGAAGGCTACACCTTC. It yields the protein CASVPLGEGYTF.